This is a list of T cell receptor beta chains from one sample in a study of shared clonotypes between healthy human individuals. TCRdb keeps only in-frame clones here, not all; method: immunoSEQ multiplex PCR. The data show hundreds of thousands of clones, with almost 97% seen just once and 0.05% to 0.07% held by the top ten. Sequencing input: naive CD4+ T cells sorted from blood. These receptor sequences come from a woman aged 25 to 45 in good health. CDR3s include the opening cysteine and the closing phenylalanine or tryptophan. A D gene is named only where the DNA matches it firmly. Expanded clones are given a class, and other clones once, few, many or no size at all.

d_call	v_call	j_call	clone_size	cdr3_nt	cdr3_aa
.	TRBV25-1	TRBJ2-2	once	TGTGCCAGCAGTGACACAGGGCAAGGCACCGGGGAGCTGTTTTTT	CASSDTGQGTGELFF
.	TRBV28	TRBJ1-5	.	TGTGCCAGCAGCCAGACCAATCAGCCCCAGCATTTT	CASSQTNQPQHF
TRBD1	TRBV23-1	TRBJ2-7	.	TGCGCCAGCAGCCCGGTTTACCGGGACAGGGTCAACGAGCAGTACTTC	CASSPVYRDRVNEQYF
TRBD2	TRBV5-1	TRBJ2-7	once	TGCGCCAGCAGCATAGCCGGGACTAGCGGGAGCGCCTACGAGCAGTACTTC	CASSIAGTSGSAYEQYF
.	TRBV11-2	TRBJ2-2	.	TGTGCCAGCAGCTTAGATCGGGCGGGATCCGGGGAGCTGTTTTTT	CASSLDRAGSGELFF
TRBD1	TRBV29-1	TRBJ2-7	.	TGCAGCGTTGTGTGGACAGGGAGCGAGCAGTACTTC	CSVVWTGSEQYF
TRBD1	TRBV10-3	TRBJ2-1	.	TGTGCCATCAGGTCCGGGACAGGGGGCTACAATGAGCAGTTCTTC	CAIRSGTGGYNEQFF
TRBD1	TRBV28	TRBJ2-7	.	TGTGCCAGCAGTTTGGGCGGGACAGGGGGCTACGAGCAGTACTTC	CASSLGGTGGYEQYF
.	TRBV28	TRBJ2-7	once	TGTGCCAGCAGTTCAGTTGAGCAGTACTTC	CASSSVEQYF
TRBD2	TRBV28	TRBJ2-5	.	TGTGCCAGCAGTCCCCAGGGAGGGCAAGAGACCCAGTACTTC	CASSPQGGQETQYF
.	TRBV2	TRBJ1-4	.	TGTGCCAGCAGTCCCCGGACTTCCCTGAGGGAAAAACTGTTTTTT	CASSPRTSLREKLFF
.	TRBV19	TRBJ1-6	.	TGTGCCAGTAGAGACGACAGGAATAATTCACCCCTCCACTTT	CASRDDRNNSPLHF
.	TRBV5-4	TRBJ2-2	.	TGTGCCAGCAGCTTGGTTGGGAACACCGGGGAGCTGTTTTTT	CASSLVGNTGELFF
.	TRBV6-6	TRBJ1-2	.	TGTGCCAGCAGTTACTCGATCGTAGAGGGGAACTATGGCTACACCTTC	CASSYSIVEGNYGYTF
TRBD2	TRBV2	TRBJ2-2	few	TGTGCCAGCCGAAGCGGGAGAGCGGACCGGGAGCTGTTTTTT	CASRSGRADRELFF
.	TRBV5-1	TRBJ2-1	.	TGCGCCAGCAGCTCGGACGGGAGCTCCTACAATGAGCAGTTCTTC	CASSSDGSSYNEQFF
TRBD2	TRBV14	TRBJ2-1	.	TGTGCCAGCAAGCCGACTAGCGGGAGGAGGAATGAGCAGTTCTTC	CASKPTSGRRNEQFF
.	TRBV6-6	TRBJ1-2	.	TGTGCCAGCAGTTACTCCGGGGGACGGAACTATGGCTACACCTTC	CASSYSGGRNYGYTF
.	TRBV5-1	TRBJ1-2	.	TGCGCCAGCAGCTTTGGAGTGGGAAACTATGGCTACACCTTC	CASSFGVGNYGYTF
TRBD2	TRBV7-9	TRBJ2-7	.	TGTGCCAGCAGCTACCATCAGTCCCCTCGACTAGCGGACCTCTACGAGCAGTACTTC	CASSYHQSPRLADLYEQYF
.	TRBV9	TRBJ2-2	few	TGTGCCAGCAGCGTCAGGGTTACCGGGGAGCTGTTTTTT	CASSVRVTGELFF
.	TRBV21-1	TRBJ2-7	.	TGTGCCAGCAGCCCCCGGAAGTCAGCGGGGGGATGGGGGTACGAGCAGTACTTC	CASSPRKSAGGWGYEQYF
.	TRBV19	TRBJ2-7	.	TGTGCCAGTAGTATATCCAGGGATTCGAACGAGCAGTACTTC	CASSISRDSNEQYF
TRBD1	TRBV28	TRBJ1-2	.	TGTGCCAGCAGCCCGGGACAGCTGGCCTATGGCTACACCTTC	CASSPGQLAYGYTF
TRBD2	TRBV28	TRBJ2-7	.	TGTGCCAGCAGTTGGGAATCCGGGACTAGCTTGCACGAGCAGTACTTC	CASSWESGTSLHEQYF
TRBD2	TRBV5-1	TRBJ2-7	.	TGCGCCAGCAGCTTGGAGGGCGGGAGCAACGAGCAGTACTTC	CASSLEGGSNEQYF
.	TRBV5-1	TRBJ2-3	few	TGCGCCAGCAGCTTGACCACAGATACGCAGTATTTT	CASSLTTDTQYF
.	TRBV5-1	TRBJ2-7	few	TGCGCCAGCAGCTTGGAGGGCAGACTCTCCTACGAGCAGTACTTC	CASSLEGRLSYEQYF
TRBD2	TRBV9	TRBJ2-3	.	TGTGCCAGCCGTAGCGGGAGTGGGGCAGATACGCAGTATTTT	CASRSGSGADTQYF
TRBD2	TRBV30	TRBJ2-1	.	TGTGCCTGGAGTAGACTAGCGGGAGGGCCAAGTGAGCAGTTCTTC	CAWSRLAGGPSEQFF
TRBD1	TRBV19	TRBJ1-5	.	TGTGCCAGCGCGGGGACAGACGTTATCAATCAGCCCCAGCATTTT	CASAGTDVINQPQHF
TRBD1	TRBV28	TRBJ2-7	once	TGTGCCAGCAGTTTAGGGACAGGGGATCCCTACGAGCAGTACTTC	CASSLGTGDPYEQYF
.	TRBV12-2	TRBJ1-4	.	TGTGCAAGTCGCCTCCGTTTGGTACGGGAAAAACTGTTTTTT	CASRLRLVREKLFF
.	TRBV21-1	TRBJ2-5	.	TGTGCCAGCAGCAAAGAAAGCCTCCTCAAGGCTTCCCAGTACTTC	CASSKESLLKASQYF
.	TRBV19	TRBJ1-1	.	TGTGCCAGTAGTATACGGATGAGGAGGAACACTGAAGCTTTCTTT	CASSIRMRRNTEAFF
TRBD2	TRBV7-8	TRBJ2-7	.	TGTGCCAGCAGCTTAGAATTTGCGGGAGGGTCCCACTACCTCTACGAGCAGTACTTC	CASSLEFAGGSHYLYEQYF
TRBD1	TRBV6-1	TRBJ1-2	.	TGTGCCAGCAGGGACGGGACAGGGGGTCGGTATGGCTACACCTTC	CASRDGTGGRYGYTF
.	TRBV5-6	TRBJ2-7	.	TGTGCCAGCAGCTTGGATCAGGGGAAAGTATACGAGCAGTACTTC	CASSLDQGKVYEQYF
.	TRBV27	TRBJ2-7	once	TGTGCCAGCAACCTCGAGCAGTACTTC	CASNLEQYF
.	TRBV7-2	TRBJ1-4	once	TGTGCCAGCAGCGTGGCAGGGCTCATTAATGAAAAACTGTTTTTT	CASSVAGLINEKLFF
.	TRBV27	TRBJ1-2	.	TGTGCCAGCAGGTCGCAGGGCTATGGCTACACCTTC	CASRSQGYGYTF
.	TRBV19	TRBJ1-3	.	TGTGCCTGTTCGAAGGACACGTCTGGAAACACCATATATTTT	CACSKDTSGNTIYF
.	TRBV6-6	TRBJ2-7	.	TGTGCCAGCGGCCCAGGACCCTACGAGCAGTACTTC	CASGPGPYEQYF
.	TRBV28	TRBJ1-2	.	TGTGCCAGCAGTCCTCCCCTCCGGGCCAGGGTTAACTATGGCTACACCTTC	CASSPPLRARVNYGYTF
TRBD2	TRBV5-1	TRBJ2-5	.	TGCGCCAGCAGCCTTGGACTAGCGGGAGCTGAGACCCAGTACTTC	CASSLGLAGAETQYF
.	TRBV6-6	TRBJ2-7	.	TGTGCCAGCAGGGGGGCAGGGGACGAGCAGTACTTC	CASRGAGDEQYF
.	TRBV20-1	TRBJ1-2	.	TGCAGAGGGTCCCCCCTCTATGGCTACACCTTC	CRGSPLYGYTF
.	TRBV2	TRBJ1-5	.	TGTGCCAGCAGTGACAGTGCAGAGAATCAGCCCCAGCATTTT	CASSDSAENQPQHF